A single sample is the source of the 12 T cell receptor beta chains below, sequenced in a study of cytotoxic CD8 clonotypes in ibrutinib-treated CLL (dated by TCRdb to the early 2020s). The protocol used for the library was the immunoSEQ multiplex PCR assay. TCRdb's version of the immuneACCESS table is confined to in-frame rearrangements and falls short of the full clone set. An unresolved V gene accounts for under half of the shortfall where checked; the remainder is of unknown origin. Recorded for this sample are approximately 320,000 clones; about 64% of them occurred a single time. The top ten hold 6% to 6.5% of the sample. The sequences come from PBMCs, collected after 36 months of ibrutinib treatment. The receptors were gathered from a human donor with chronic lymphocytic leukemia.

This rearrangement joins TRBV7-9 to TRBJ2-4; a weak D match, TRBD2 (6 bases). CDR3 size: 14 residues. Germline V gives CDR1 SEHNR, CDR2 FQNEAQ (reference sequence). Trimming removed 5 bases at V and 9 bases at J, with 17 bases between. The CDR3 loop reads CASSRAPLEGIQYF. The DNA of the CDR3 is TGTGCCAGCAGCCGCGCACCGTTGGAGGGCATTCAGTACTTC. The complete variable domain, with remaining parts taken from reference TRBV7-9 and TRBJ2-4, reads DTGVSQNPRHKITKRGQNVTFRCDPISEHNRLYWYRQTLGQGPEFLTYFQNEAQLEKSRLLSDRFSAERPKGSFSTLEIQRTEQGDSAMYLCASSRAPLEGIQYFGAGTRLSVL.

This chain connects TRBV5-6 to TRBJ2-7, with 8 bases aligning to TRBD1. CDR1 and CDR2 from the germline V gene are SGHDT and YYEEEE. V was clipped by 7 bases and J by 0 bases; unmatched bases: 6. CDR3 length: 14 amino acids. The DNA for the CDR3 is TGTGCCAGCGGGTGGACAGGGAGCTCCTACGAGCAGTACTTC. Translation gives CASGWTGSSYEQYF.

The CDR3 DNA reads TGTGCCAGTAGTCCGTCGCAGGGGGCGACTTACGAGCAGTACTTC. This encodes CASSPSQGATYEQYF. The chain employs TRBV19 and TRBJ2-7, with TRBD1 matching 8 bases. The CDR3 is 15 amino acids. Trimming took 5 bases from V and 4 from J; bases not matched to a gene: 10. CDR1 and CDR2 (germline): LNHDA, SQIVND (reference sequence).

For the CDR3, the DNA is TGTGCCAGCAGTCCACAGGGGCCCCGATTGAACACCATATATTTT. Protein: CASSPQGPRLNTIYF. This chain uses TRBV27 with TRBJ1-3, with 7 bases that match TRBD1. Trimming at V came to 5 bases and at J to 7 bases, leaving 11 bases not matched to a gene. CDR1 MNHEY and CDR2 SMNVEV come from the germline V gene (reference sequence). The CDR3 consists of 15 residues.

The chain uses TRBV5-8 and TRBJ1-1; D is ambiguous. V lost 4 bases, J lost 8 bases, and 15 bases lay in between. The germline V gene encodes CDR1 SGHTS and CDR2 YDEGEE. The CDR3 is made up of 13 amino acids. In DNA form, the CDR3 reads TGTGCCAGCAGCCGACTAATTACGACAGAAGCTTTCTTT. Amino acids: CASSRLITTEAFF.

The chain uses TRBV27 and TRBJ2-1; a possible D gene is TRBD2 (6 bases). CDR3 size: 16 residues. Per germline, CDR1 MNHEY and CDR2 SMNVEV (reference sequence). Trimming stripped 2 bases from V and 4 bases from J, with 15 bases between. This CDR3 reads CASSLGASADYNEQFF. DNA for the CDR3: TGTGCCAGCAGTTTAGGAGCTAGCGCCGATTACAATGAGCAGTTCTTC.

V usage is TRBV18 and J usage is TRBJ2-1; no clear D gene. The CDR3 covers 15 residues. Germline CDR1 and CDR2: KGHSH and LQKENI. The germline V and J ends were trimmed by 0 bases and 0 bases, with 6 bases remaining between them. The CDR3 DNA sequence: TGTGCCAGCTCACCACCAGGGATCTCCTACAATGAGCAGTTCTTC. Translation gives CASSPPGISYNEQFF.

The chain joins TRBV5-1 to TRBJ2-7; 9 bases match TRBD2. Germline assignment: CDR1 SGHRS and CDR2 YFSETQ. The ends lost 5 bases at V and 0 bases at J; junction bases unmatched: 6. The CDR3 runs to 15 residues. CDR3 amino acids: CASRWTSASSYEQYF. In DNA, the CDR3 is TGCGCCAGCAGGTGGACTAGCGCGAGCTCCTACGAGCAGTACTTC. The full variable domain, with the rest looked up from reference TRBV5-1 and TRBJ2-7, is KAGVTQTPRYLIKTRGQQVTLSCSPISGHRSVSWYQQTPGQGLQFLFEYFSETQRNKGNFPGRFSGRQFSNSRSEMNVSTLELGDSALYLCASRWTSASSYEQYFGPGTRLTVT.

There are a few counts of this clone. V is TRBV14 and J is TRBJ2-7; possibly TRBD2 for D (7 bases). The V end lost 4 bases, the J end lost 5 bases, and 15 bases lay between the germline ends. The germline gives CDR1 SGHDN, CDR2 FVKESK. The CDR3 sequence is 14 residues long. CDR3 nucleotide sequence: TGTGCCAGCAGCCTAAAGGGGGGGCGCGACGAGCAGTACTTC. Translated: CASSLKGGRDEQYF.

The CDR3 here is CASSPAGADYGYTF. CDR3 coding DNA: TGTGCCAGCAGCCCAGCGGGGGCAGACTATGGCTACACCTTC. This rearrangement joins TRBV4-2 to TRBJ1-2; TRBD1 might be the D (6 bases). Germline CDR1 reads LGHNA; CDR2 reads YNFKEQ. The CDR3 spans 14 residues. The V gene lost 4 bases and the J gene lost 3 bases, with 12 bases spanning the gap.

This clone was seen ten or more times. The rearrangement links TRBV4-1 to TRBJ2-3; 10 positions agree with TRBD2. The CDR3 is 16 amino acids. V trimming: 1 base; J trimming: 4 bases; junction bases outside the gene matches: 5. CDR1 is MGHRA, CDR2 YSYEKL, per germline. CDR3 loop: CASSQALAGIADTQYF. The CDR3, as DNA: TGCGCCAGCAGCCAAGCACTAGCGGGGATCGCAGATACGCAGTATTTT.

The chain recombines TRBV29-1 with TRBJ2-7; 9 positions match TRBD1. The V and J ends lost 0 bases and 1 base, in that order; junction bases with no gene match: 1. The CDR3 sequence is 14 residues long. The germline V gene has CDR1 SQVTM and CDR2 ANQGSEA. The CDR3 is CSVEEGTGSYEQYF. The CDR3 DNA sequence: TGCAGCGTTGAAGAGGGGACAGGGTCCTACGAGCAGTACTTC.